This T cell receptor (beta chain) was captured by sequencing in a study of shared clonotypes between healthy human individuals. Findings of the study overall: Clonotypes shared by all four sorted-subset donors had higher generation probabilities than non-shared clonotypes.

Germline V gives CDR1 MNHEY, CDR2 SMNVEV (reference sequence). CDR3 length equals 19 residues. The V segment lost 2 bases and the J segment 2 bases; nucleotides outside the gene matches: 16. Details on this clone: Its antigen is still unknown.

Here immunoSEQ multiplex PCR was the method, and the copy in TCRdb shows in-frame clones only, minus some. The sample lists millions of clones, more than 85% occurring once. The sequenced sample consisted of naive CD4+ T cells from PBMCs. The subset: CD45RA+ positively selected. The sequence was collected from a man aged 18 to 29 in good health. Some clones in this sample may be carry-over from other donors' samples. The chain has TRBV27 and TRBJ2-7; 9 bases are shared with TRBD2. CDR3 DNA: TGTGCCAGCAGTTTACGGCCGCGGAGGCTAGCGGGACTCACCTACGAGCAGTACTTC. Its protein is CASSLRPRRLAGLTYEQYF.